The entry that follows covers one T cell receptor beta chain sequence. Treatment specified: randomized to nivolumab then ipilimumab (arm A) or the reverse (arm B). The source of the sample is a study of sequential checkpoint blockade in melanoma. Libraries were prepared by immunoSEQ multiplex PCR; TCRdb keeps only in-frame clonotypes and omits some of them. The sample records about 8,400 clones, 90% being singletons. The sequences come from CD8+ T cells sorted from blood (inferred from file names), collected from a patient given nivolumab and ipilimumab in sequence. The receptor comes from a human donor with melanoma.

The CDR3 here is CASSLILAATINEQFF. CDR3 in DNA: TGTGCCAGCAGTCTTATTCTAGCGGCAACCATCAATGAGCAGTTCTTC. V is TRBV27 and J is TRBJ2-1, with 7 bases that match TRBD2. Germline V gives CDR1 MNHEY, CDR2 SMNVEV (reference sequence). The CDR3 totals 16 residues. The junction had 13 bases not matched to a gene; V was cut back by 5 bases and J by 6 bases.